The sequence of this T cell receptor (beta chain) was determined in a study of regulatory T cells in long-lasting Graves disease. Notes on the study in general: TRBV28, TRBJ1-2 and TRBJ2-5 were segments that persistent disease favored. Reduced TCR diversity was observed in persistent Graves' patients versus newly diagnosed patients.

Through Arm-PCR of CDR3 regions and iRepertoire HTBI primers, TCR beta libraries were built. MiXCR, run by TCRdb on the multiplex PCR reads, gives a single entry per CDR3 protein. The sample lists 600,000 to 800,000 distinct CDR3 sequences, around 32% seen once, with around 40% in the top ten. Losses at the gene ends were 0 bases for V and 5 bases for J; bases not matched to a gene: 9. The CDR3 consists of 16 residues. Germline loops: CDR1 SGHRS, CDR2 YFSETQ. Time point: persistent/refractory GD, antithyroid drugs over 5 years with positive TRAb. After RNA was extracted from PBMCs, the TCR library was made from it. Concerning this clonotype: Its matching antigen is unknown.

The chain joins TRBV5-1 to TRBJ1-1; 8 nucleotides align to TRBD1. Sequences were derived from peripheral blood mononuclear cells (PBMCs), sampled when the disease was refractory, from a patient treated with antithyroid drugs. The receptor was isolated from a female donor with Graves disease. The CDR3 here is CASSLGGGQGRTEAFF. The DNA for the CDR3 is TGCGCCAGCAGCTTGGGGGGTGGACAGGGAAGAACTGAAGCTTTCTTT.